Below, 24 T cell receptor beta chains from the same sample are listed, as sequenced in a study of cytomegalovirus exposure and HLA in healthy donors (dated 2017 in TCRdb). The library was built by means of the immunoSEQ multiplex PCR assay. Sourced from immuneACCESS, this table was stored by TCRdb with only in-frame sequences that have V and J called. A share of the clones is absent; for the studies checked, an unresolved V gene accounts for under half, and the remainder has no known explanation. For this sample there are approximately 150,000 clones; around nine tenths appear just once. Of the sample, 8.7% falls within the top ten clones. The sample was PBMCs. The receptors here all came from a man between 18 and 29 years old in good health and CMV-seropositive.

This clone appeared a single time. The J gene is TRBJ2-5, the V gene TRBV14; 7 bases align to TRBD2. The trim removed 8 bases at V and 5 bases at J, leaving 8 bases unmatched. There are 13 residues in the CDR3. Germline CDR1 is SGHDN and CDR2 is FVKESK. For the CDR3, the DNA is TGTGCCAGCGGGGGGGGTGAACGGGAGACCCAGTACTTC. As protein: CASGGGERETQYF. Filled out from reference TRBV14 and TRBJ2-5, the complete variable domain reads EAGVTQFPSHSVIEKGQTVTLRCDPISGHDNLYWYRRVMGKEIKFLLHFVKESKQDESGMPNNRFLAERTGGTYSTLKVQPAELEDSGVYFCASGGGERETQYFGPGTRLLVL.

The genes are TRBV6-6 and TRBJ2-1, with 7 bases aligning to TRBD1. The CDR3 contains 14 residues. The junction had 6 bases not matched to a gene; V was cut back by 5 bases and J by 5 bases. Germline CDR1 MNHNY, CDR2 SVGAGI (reference sequence). In DNA, the CDR3 is TGTGCCAGCAGTCCCCGGGACAGCCACAATGAGCAGTTCTTC. Protein: CASSPRDSHNEQFF.

As regards this clone: The conserved phenylalanine or tryptophan normally closing the CDR3 is absent here, so this likely arose from a read error. It is unclear where the CDR3 begins or ends on the DNA, so no DNA is shown, and the CDR3 is as TCRdb lists it. V is TRBV11-2 and J is TRBJ1-2. Germline CDR1 is SGHAT and CDR2 is FQNNGV. Termini included, the CDR3 measures 11 amino acids. The CDR3 loop is CASSLSEGLDG.

The chain carries TRBV11-3 and TRBJ2-7, with unresolved D. The CDR3 loop spans 12 amino acids. Germline loops: CDR1 SGHNT, CDR2 YENEEA. V was cut by 5 bases and J by 3 bases, with 8 bases left in between. The CDR3 loop is CASSPPNYEQYF. CDR3 nucleotide sequence: TGTGCCAGCAGCCCCCCAAACTACGAGCAGTACTTC.

In the case of this clone: One junction end does not reproduce the germline sequence, and a read error may be involved. The same CDR3 arises from other DNA sequences in this sample as well. The chain is built from TRBV29-1 and TRBJ1-4; unclear D gene. The CDR3 totals 15 residues. The germline gives CDR1 SQVTM, CDR2 ANQGSEA. CDR3 nucleotides: TGTAGCGTTGTATACAGCCTTGCAACTAATGAAAAACTGTTTTTT. This gives the protein CSVVYSLATNEKLFF. Drawing the rest from reference TRBV29-1 and TRBJ1-4, the complete variable domain is SAVISQKPSRDICQRGTSLTIQCQVDSQVTMMFWYRQQPGQSLTLIATANQGSEATYESGFVIDKFPISRPNLTFSTLTVSNMSPEDSSIYLCSVVYSLATNEKLFFGSGTQLSVL.

This clone has just one count. The chain couples TRBV6-6 to TRBJ2-5; weak D call: TRBD2 (5 bases). The CDR3 extends over 13 amino acids. Germline loops: CDR1 MNHNY, CDR2 SVGAGI (reference sequence). Deletions cut 7 bases from V and 3 bases from J, with 12 bases between. The CDR3 DNA reads as TGTGCCAGCACTTCCTTGGGAGAAGAGACCCAGTACTTC. Protein sequence: CASTSLGEETQYF.

The CDR3 loop is CASSSRTGAEDTEAFF. For the CDR3, the DNA is TGTGCCAGCAGCTCCCGGACAGGGGCTGAGGACACTGAAGCTTTCTTT. The chain links TRBV7-9 to TRBJ1-1, with 9 bases fitting TRBD1. The CDR3 consists of 16 residues. J was trimmed by 3 bases and V by 4 bases; bases with no gene match: 9. The germline CDR1 and CDR2 sequences are SEHNR and FQNEAQ (reference sequence).

This chain connects TRBV18 to TRBJ1-5, with 7 bases aligning to TRBD1. CDR3 length equals 16 residues. Per the germline V gene, CDR1 is KGHSH and CDR2 is LQKENI. J was trimmed by 7 bases and V by 5 bases; bases with no gene match: 14. CDR3 nucleotide sequence: TGTGCCAGCTCATCGACAGGGAATAGCTTGGGACAGCCCCAGCATTTT. Amino acid sequence: CASSSTGNSLGQPQHF.

The chain employs TRBV15 and TRBJ2-1; possibly TRBD2 for D (6 bases). Trimming took off 1 base at V and 10 bases at J, with 14 bases between the two ends. CDR1 and CDR2 from the germline V gene are LNHNV and YYDKDF (reference sequence). CDR3 length: 14 residues. CDR3 nucleotides: TGTGCCACCAGCAGAGGGCGGGGTAACGCGGAGCAGTTCTTC. Protein: CATSRGRGNAEQFF.

Only a few counts were recorded for this clone. The V gene is TRBV19, the J gene TRBJ1-2, with 7 bases aligning to TRBD1. This CDR3 is 13 amino acids long. CDR1 is LNHDA, CDR2 SQIVND, per germline (reference sequence). The J segment lost 4 bases and the V segment lost 7 bases, leaving 6 bases of the junction unmatched. In nucleotides, the CDR3 is TGTGCCAGTAACCCGGGACAGAGCTATGGCTACACCTTC. It specifies CASNPGQSYGYTF.

This clone turned up a few times. The chain has TRBV13 and TRBJ2-7; 7 nucleotides agree with TRBD2. The CDR3 totals 13 residues. Trimming cost V 4 bases and J 7 bases; bases outside gene matches: 7. The germline V gene has CDR1 PRHDT and CDR2 FYEKMQ (reference sequence). The CDR3 DNA follows: TGTGCCAGCAGCTCCCAGCGGGAAGGGGAGCAGTACTTC. This encodes CASSSQREGEQYF.

This chain uses TRBV7-8 with TRBJ2-5; a weak D match, TRBD2 (5 bases). Trimming took off 5 bases at V and 4 bases at J, with 14 bases between the two ends. Looked up from germline, CDR1 is SGHVS and CDR2 is FQNEAQ. The CDR3 contains 14 residues. The CDR3 spells CASSPFEGVETQYF. The CDR3, as DNA: TGTGCCAGCAGCCCCTTTGAGGGAGTAGAGACCCAGTACTTC.

The rearrangement joins TRBV19 to TRBJ2-5; 11 bases are shared with TRBD1. Germline V gene data show CDR1 as LNHDA and CDR2 as SQIVND (reference sequence). Trimming took 5 bases from V and 7 from J; bases not matched to a gene: 6. The CDR3 length is 14 residues. The CDR3 region is CASSVGTGGRTQYF. CDR3 nucleotides: TGTGCCAGTAGTGTCGGGACAGGGGGTAGGACCCAGTACTTC.

As regards this clone: A read error may produce the germline difference seen at one junction end. The chain uses TRBV7-7 and TRBJ2-1; TRBD1 agrees at 7 bases. Germline V gives CDR1 SSHAT, CDR2 FNYEAQ (reference sequence). CDR3 length equals 13 residues. The CDR3 loop reads CASSLDRANEQFF. The CDR3 bases are TGTGCTAGCAGCTTAGACAGGGCAAATGAGCAGTTCTTC.

V usage is TRBV10-3 and J usage is TRBJ2-3; D is unclear. The ends were cut back, 2 bases at V and 0 bases at J, with 9 bases in the middle. Germline V gives CDR1 ENHRY, CDR2 SYGVKD. The CDR3 is 15 residues long. The CDR3 DNA follows: TGTGCCATCAGTGAGCGGCAGGCCAGCACAGATACGCAGTATTTT. Its translation is CAISERQASTDTQYF.

The V and J genes are TRBV7-6 and TRBJ2-3; D call uncertain. Germline V lookup: CDR1 SGHVS, CDR2 FNYEAQ. The CDR3 is 14 residues long. CDR3 DNA sequence: TGTGAGCATCTCCGGCTCCCGGCGGTAGATACGCAGTATTTT. Its translation: CEHLRLPAVDTQYF.

CDR3 region: CAWSVDSAYEQYF. CDR3 in DNA: TGTGCCTGGAGTGTTGACAGCGCCTACGAGCAGTACTTC. The chain links TRBV30 to TRBJ2-7, with TRBD1 as a possible D gene (5 bases). The CDR3 has 13 residues. Germline V gene data show CDR1 as GTSNPN and CDR2 as SVGIG (reference sequence). V lost 0 bases to trimming and J lost 2 bases, with 8 bases between them.

This clone was counted a few times. This chain joins TRBV30 and TRBJ1-1; D may be TRBD1 (6 bases). The germline V gene encodes CDR1 GTSNPN and CDR2 SVGIG (reference sequence). Trimming removed 7 bases at V and 6 bases at J, with 21 bases between. The CDR3 sequence is 14 residues long. This CDR3 is CASELITGSPEAFF. The CDR3 nucleotides are TGTGCCTCCGAACTGATTACAGGGAGCCCTGAAGCTTTCTTT.

The J gene is TRBJ2-5, the V gene TRBV30; TRBD1 is a possible D gene (6 bases). The CDR3 spans 13 residues. V was trimmed by 1 base and J by 4 bases, leaving 10 bases between them. Germline V gene sequence: CDR1 GTSNPN, CDR2 SVGIG (reference sequence). For the CDR3, the DNA is TGTGCCTGGAGTGAGGACAGAGGAGAGACCCAGTACTTC. Its protein product is CAWSEDRGETQYF.

The gene calls are TRBV5-4 and TRBJ2-2; possibly TRBD1 for D (7 bases). CDR3 size: 15 residues. V was clipped by 4 bases and J by 1 base, with 11 bases between them. Germline V gene data show CDR1 as SGHNT and CDR2 as YYREEE (reference sequence). The DNA for the CDR3 is TGTGCCAGCAGCGGCGGGACAGTGAACACCGGGGAGCTGTTTTTT. This sequence encodes CASSGGTVNTGELFF. The complete variable domain, with remaining parts taken from reference TRBV5-4 and TRBJ2-2, reads ETGVTQSPTHLIKTRGQQVTLRCSSQSGHNTVSWYQQALGQGPQFIFQYYREEENGRGNFPPRFSGLQFPNYSSELNVNALELDDSALYLCASSGGTVNTGELFFGEGSRLTVL.

The rearrangement joins TRBV2 to TRBJ1-4; TRBD1 aligns across 8 bases. This CDR3 has 15 amino acids. Unmatched junction bases numbered 11, after V lost 7 bases and J lost 7 bases. Germline loops: CDR1 SNHLY, CDR2 FYNNEI. CDR3 sequence: CASMAGGDASEKLFF. The CDR3, as DNA: TGTGCCAGCATGGCAGGGGGCGACGCTAGTGAAAAACTGTTTTTT.

The chain employs TRBV7-6 and TRBJ1-3; the D is unclear. The germline V and J ends were trimmed by 1 base and 5 bases, with 6 bases remaining between them. This CDR3 is 13 amino acids long. Germline CDR1 and CDR2: SGHVS and FNYEAQ. This CDR3 reads CASSLDYRNTIYF. DNA of the CDR3: TGTGCCAGCAGCTTAGATTACAGAAACACCATATATTTT.

The chain is built from TRBV11-3 and TRBJ1-3; D unresolved. V dropped 3 bases and J dropped 4 bases, with 7 bases sitting between them. This CDR3 is 13 amino acids long. In germline, CDR1 is SGHNT, CDR2 YENEEA. The DNA for the CDR3 is TGTGCCAGCAGCTTCACAGTAGGAAACACCATATATTTT. It is translated as CASSFTVGNTIYF. Complete variable domain (other parts from reference TRBV11-3 and TRBJ1-3): EAGVVQSPRYKIIEKKQPVAFWCNPISGHNTLYWYLQNLGQGPELLIRYENEEAVDDSQLPKDRFSAERLKGVDSTLKIQPAELGDSAVYLCASSFTVGNTIYFGEGSWLTVV.

The chain combines TRBV5-6 with TRBJ2-5, with D possibly matching TRBD2 (5 bases). The CDR3 length is 15 residues. Germline assignment: CDR1 SGHDT and CDR2 YYEEEE. V was pared by 1 base and J by 5 bases, with 15 bases between. The CDR3 bases are TGTGCCAGCAGCTTGCTGGGGAGTCTGGTTGAGACCCAGTACTTC. Its translation: CASSLLGSLVETQYF.